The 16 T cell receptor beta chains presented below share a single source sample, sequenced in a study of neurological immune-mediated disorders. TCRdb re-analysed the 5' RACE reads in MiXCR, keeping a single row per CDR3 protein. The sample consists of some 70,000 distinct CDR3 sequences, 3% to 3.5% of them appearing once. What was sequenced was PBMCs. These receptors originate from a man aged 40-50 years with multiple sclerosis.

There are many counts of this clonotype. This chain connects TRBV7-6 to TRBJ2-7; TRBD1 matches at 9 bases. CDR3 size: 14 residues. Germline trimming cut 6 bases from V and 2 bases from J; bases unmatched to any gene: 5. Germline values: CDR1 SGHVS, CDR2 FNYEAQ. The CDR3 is CASSPDRGAYEQYF. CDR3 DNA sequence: TGTGCCAGCAGTCCGGACAGGGGCGCCTACGAGCAGTACTTC.

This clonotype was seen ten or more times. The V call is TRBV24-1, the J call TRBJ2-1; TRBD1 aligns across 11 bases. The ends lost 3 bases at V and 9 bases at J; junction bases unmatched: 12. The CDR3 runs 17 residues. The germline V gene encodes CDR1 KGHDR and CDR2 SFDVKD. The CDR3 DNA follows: TGTGCCACCAGTGATACCCACGGACAGGGGGCGCGAGGTGAGCAGTTCTTC. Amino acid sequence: CATSDTHGQGARGEQFF.

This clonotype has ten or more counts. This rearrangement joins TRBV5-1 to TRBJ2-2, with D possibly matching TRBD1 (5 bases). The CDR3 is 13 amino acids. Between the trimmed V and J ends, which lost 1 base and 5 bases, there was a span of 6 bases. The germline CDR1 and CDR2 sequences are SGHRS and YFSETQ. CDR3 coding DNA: TGCGCCAGCAGCTTGCAGGGAACCGGGGAGCTGTTTTTT. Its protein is CASSLQGTGELFF.

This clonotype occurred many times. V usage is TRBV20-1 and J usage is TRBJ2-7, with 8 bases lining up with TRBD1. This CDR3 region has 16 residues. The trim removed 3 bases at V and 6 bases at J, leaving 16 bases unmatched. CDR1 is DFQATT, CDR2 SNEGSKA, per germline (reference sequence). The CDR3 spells CSASLAGQVWVGEQYF. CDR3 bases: TGCAGTGCTAGCCTTGCGGGACAGGTTTGGGTGGGCGAGCAGTACTTC.

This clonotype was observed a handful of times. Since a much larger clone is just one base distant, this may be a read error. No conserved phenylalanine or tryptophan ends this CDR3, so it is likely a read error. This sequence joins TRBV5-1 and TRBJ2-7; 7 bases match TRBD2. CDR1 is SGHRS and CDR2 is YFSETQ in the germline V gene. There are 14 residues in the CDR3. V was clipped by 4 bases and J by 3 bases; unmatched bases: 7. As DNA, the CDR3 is TGCGCCAGCAGCCCCGGGGGGTCCATCTACGAGCAGTACATC. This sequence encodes CASSPGGSIYEQYI.

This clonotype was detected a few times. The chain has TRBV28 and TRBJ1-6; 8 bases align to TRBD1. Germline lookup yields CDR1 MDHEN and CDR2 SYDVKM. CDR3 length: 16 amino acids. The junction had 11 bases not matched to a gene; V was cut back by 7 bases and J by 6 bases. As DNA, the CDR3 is TGTGCCAGCAACCCCCGACAGGGGATGGGTAATTCACCCCTCCACTTT. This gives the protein CASNPRQGMGNSPLHF.

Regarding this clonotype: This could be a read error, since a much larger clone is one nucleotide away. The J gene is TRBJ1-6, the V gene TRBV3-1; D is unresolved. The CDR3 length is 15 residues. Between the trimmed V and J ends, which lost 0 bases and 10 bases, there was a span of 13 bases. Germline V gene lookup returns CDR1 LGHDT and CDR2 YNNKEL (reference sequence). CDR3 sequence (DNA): TGTGCCAGCAGCCAAGATTTGAAGGGCGGATCACCCCTCCACTTT. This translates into CASSQDLKGGSPLHF.

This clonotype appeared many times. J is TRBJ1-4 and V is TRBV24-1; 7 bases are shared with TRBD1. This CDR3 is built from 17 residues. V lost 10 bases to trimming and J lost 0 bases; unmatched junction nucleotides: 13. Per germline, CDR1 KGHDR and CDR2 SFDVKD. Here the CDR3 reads CATQGRDSSATNEKLFF. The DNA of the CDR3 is TGTGCCACTCAAGGCCGGGACAGCTCTGCAACTAATGAAAAACTGTTTTTT.

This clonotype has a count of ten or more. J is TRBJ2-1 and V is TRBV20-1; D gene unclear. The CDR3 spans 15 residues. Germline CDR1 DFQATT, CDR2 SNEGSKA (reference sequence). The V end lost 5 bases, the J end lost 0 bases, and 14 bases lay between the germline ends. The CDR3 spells CSAYRVGFSYNEQFF. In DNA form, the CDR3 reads TGCAGTGCTTATCGCGTGGGGTTCTCCTACAATGAGCAGTTCTTC.

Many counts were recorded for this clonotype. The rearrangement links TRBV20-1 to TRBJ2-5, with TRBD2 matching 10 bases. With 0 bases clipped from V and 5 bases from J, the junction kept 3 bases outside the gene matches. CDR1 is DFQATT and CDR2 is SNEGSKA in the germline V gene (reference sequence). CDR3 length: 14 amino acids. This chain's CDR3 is CSAREAGGRETQYF. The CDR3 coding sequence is TGCAGTGCTAGAGAAGCGGGGGGGCGGGAGACCCAGTACTTC.

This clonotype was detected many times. The CDR3 nucleotides are TGTGCCAGCAGCCACGGACAGGGACTGGAAGCTTTCTTT. Translating it yields CASSHGQGLEAFF. The chain carries TRBV3-1 and TRBJ1-1, with 8 bases aligning to TRBD1. V dropped 3 bases and J dropped 8; count of bases not matched to a gene: 5. Germline V gene data show CDR1 as LGHDT and CDR2 as YNNKEL (reference sequence). The CDR3 extends over 13 amino acids.

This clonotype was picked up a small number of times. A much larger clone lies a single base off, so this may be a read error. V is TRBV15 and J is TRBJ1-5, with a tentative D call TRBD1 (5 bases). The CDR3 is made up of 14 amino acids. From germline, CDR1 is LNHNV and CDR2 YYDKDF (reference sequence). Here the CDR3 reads CATSRDRDRGAQNF. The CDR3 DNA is TGTGCCACCAGCAGAGACAGGGATAGGGGAGCCCAGAATTTT.

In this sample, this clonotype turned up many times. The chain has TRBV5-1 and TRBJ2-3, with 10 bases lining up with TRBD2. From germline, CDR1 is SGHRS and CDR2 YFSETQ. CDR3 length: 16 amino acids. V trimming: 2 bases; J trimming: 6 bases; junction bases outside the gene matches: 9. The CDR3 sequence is CASSLGAGGSSDTQYF. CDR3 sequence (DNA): TGCGCCAGCAGCTTAGGAGCGGGGGGGTCGTCGGATACGCAGTATTTT.

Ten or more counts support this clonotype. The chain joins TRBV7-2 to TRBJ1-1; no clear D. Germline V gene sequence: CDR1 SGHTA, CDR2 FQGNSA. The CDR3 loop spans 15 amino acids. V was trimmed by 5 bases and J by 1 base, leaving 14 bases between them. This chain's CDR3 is CASSLLGQANTEAFF. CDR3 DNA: TGTGCCAGCAGCCTGCTCGGGCAGGCGAACACTGAAGCTTTCTTT.

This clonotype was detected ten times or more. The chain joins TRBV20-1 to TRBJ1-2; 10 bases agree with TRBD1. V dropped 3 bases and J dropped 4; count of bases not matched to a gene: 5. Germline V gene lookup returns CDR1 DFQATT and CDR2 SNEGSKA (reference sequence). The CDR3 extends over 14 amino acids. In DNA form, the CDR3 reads TGCAGTGCTAGCGGGACAGGGGATAGCTATGGCTACACCTTC. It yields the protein CSASGTGDSYGYTF.

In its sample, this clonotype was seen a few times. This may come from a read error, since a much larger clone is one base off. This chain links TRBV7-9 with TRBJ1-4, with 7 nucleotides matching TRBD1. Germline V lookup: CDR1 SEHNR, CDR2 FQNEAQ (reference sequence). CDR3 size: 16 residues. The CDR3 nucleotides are TGTGCCAGCAGCTTAGGGACAGGCGTAACTAATGAAACACTGTTTTTT. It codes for CASSLGTGVTNETLFF.